The rows below give T cell receptor beta chains drawn from one sample of a study of breast tumors, draining lymph nodes, adjacent tissues. TCRdb independently ran MiXCR on the multiplex PCR reads; one entry per CDR3 protein. This sample has approximately 210,000 distinct CDR3 sequences, with approximately 30% found just once. Input material: axillary lymph node tissue. The receptor set was obtained from a female donor with breast cancer. Some clones in this sample may be carry-over from other donors' samples. The CDR3 runs from the conserved cysteine through the conserved F or W. D genes are given only for firm matches. Clone size is shown for a subset of rows, as once, few, many or a class of expanded clone.

j_call clone_size d_call v_call cdr3_nt cdr3_aa
TRBJ2-5 many NA TRBV29-1 TGCAGCGTTACGTTGGAGCAAGAGACCCAGTACTTC CSVTLEQETQYF
TRBJ2-7 many NA TRBV28 TGTGCCAGCTTAAGTCGAGCCCGGACCACCTACGAGCAGTACTTC CASLSRARTTYEQYF
TRBJ2-7 NA NA TRBV2 TGTGCCAGCATCGAAGGGGGTAGTAGAGGCTACGAGCAGTACTTC CASIEGGSRGYEQYF
TRBJ1-5 NA NA TRBV5-6 TGTGCCAGCAGCTTTGGCAGTTCTACCTATAGCAATCAGCCCCAGCACTTT CASSFGSSTYSNQPQHF
TRBJ2-3 NA NA TRBV29-1 TGCAGCGCTGACAGCGACGGTAACGCAGATACGCAGTATTTT CSADSDGNADTQYF
TRBJ1-2 many TRBD1 TRBV20-1 TGCAGTGCTAGAGACGACAGGGTGGTAGGAGGCTACACCTTC CSARDDRVVGGYTF
TRBJ2-5 NA NA TRBV19 TGTGCCAGTATGAGGCGGGGGCGAGAGACCCAGTACTTC CASMRRGRETQYF
TRBJ2-7 many NA TRBV12-3/TRBV12-4 TGTGCCAGCAGTCCTGCCCTGATTTCTCGGGAGCAGTACTTC CASSPALISREQYF
TRBJ2-7 few NA TRBV5-4 TGTGCCAGCAGCTTTCAGACAGCGAGCCGCGAGCAGTACTTC CASSFQTASREQYF
TRBJ2-5 many NA TRBV10-3 TGTGCCATAAGAGCGGGTGGGCAAGAGACCCAGTACTTC CAIRAGGQETQYF
TRBJ1-3 many NA TRBV19 TGTGCCAGTAGCATAAACAGGAGATTTGGAAACACCATATATTTT CASSINRRFGNTIYF
TRBJ1-1 few NA TRBV11-3 TGTGCCAGCAATCGACAGGCAGGACCCGCGAACACTGAAGCTTTCTTT CASNRQAGPANTEAFF
TRBJ1-2 many TRBD1 TRBV30 TGTGCCTGGAGTTCCAACAGGGGTCGCTACTATGGCTACACCTTC CAWSSNRGRYYGYTF
TRBJ1-1 NA NA TRBV19 TGTGCCAGTAGTATCAGCGGAATGAACACTGAAGCTTTCTTT CASSISGMNTEAFF
TRBJ1-5 many NA TRBV5-1 TGCGCCAGCAGCTGGGGCGGGAATCAGCCCCAGCATTTT CASSWGGNQPQHF
TRBJ2-7 many TRBD2 TRBV5-1 TGCGCCAGCAGCTTGGCTGGACTAGGACGATACGAGCAGTACTTC CASSLAGLGRYEQYF
TRBJ2-1 many TRBD2 TRBV4-1 TGCGCCAGCAGCCAAGATGGGCTAGCGGGGCGGACAGACAATGAGCAGTTCTTC CASSQDGLAGRTDNEQFF
TRBJ1-1 few NA TRBV3-1 TGTGCCAGCAGCCTCGGGGAGGGTAGGTTCTTT CASSLGEGRFF
TRBJ2-3 NA TRBD2 TRBV18 TGTGCCAGCTCACCGTTAGCGGGAGGTCCCACAGATACGCAGTATTTT CASSPLAGGPTDTQYF
TRBJ2-1 many NA TRBV30 TGTGCCTGGAGTGTATACAGCGGACTGCACAATGAGCAGTTCTTC CAWSVYSGLHNEQFF
TRBJ1-2 NA NA TRBV19 TGTGCCAGTAGTGTGCCCGGGCTCCAGCATGGCTACACCTTC CASSVPGLQHGYTF
TRBJ2-3 NA TRBD2 TRBV7-3 TGTGCCAGCAGCGGTAGCGGGAGGAGCGGCACAGATACGCAGTATTTT CASSGSGRSGTDTQYF
TRBJ1-2 many NA TRBV6-4 TGTGCCAGCAGTGACTCGAAGAGGGCGGATGGCTACACCTTC CASSDSKRADGYTF
TRBJ1-4 NA NA TRBV4-2 TGTGCCAGCAGCCGCCTAGGGATTGCTAGGGGGACCGATGAAAAACTGTTTTTT CASSRLGIARGTDEKLFF
TRBJ2-6 NA NA TRBV20-1 TGCAGTGCCGACAGGTCAGGGGCCAACGTCCTGACTTTC CSADRSGANVLTF